One sample yielded the 20 T cell receptor delta chains listed below, sequenced in a study of delta chains in infants with herpesvirus infections. PBMC RNA was reverse transcribed using gamma-chain- and delta-chain-specific primers. TCRdb applied CATT to the RT-PCR reads for clone calling. This sample yields over 350 delta-chain clones, of which around two thirds are seen a single time; approximately 57% belongs to the top ten. Sequenced here: peripheral blood, sampled at time point 3 of longitudinal follow-up. The receptors stem from a human donor who was a Ugandan infant, either HIV-exposed or HIV-unexposed (not recorded which).

A word on this clone: Since a far larger clone is one base different, this is likely a read error. V gene TRDV1 combines with J gene TRDJ1; 12 bases map to TRDD3. Germline V lookup: CDR1 TSWWSYY, CDR2 QGS. With V trimmed by 2 bases and J by 4 bases, 26 bases remained unmatched. The CDR3 is 23 amino acids. The CDR3 loop is CALGECDSFPELFWGIRYDKLIF. The CDR3 DNA reads TGTGCTCTTGGGGAATGTGATTCATTCCCCGAACTTTTCTGGGGGATACGCTACGATAAACTCATCTTT.

Points on this clone: A read error is the likely source, as a far larger clone sits one nucleotide away. The same CDR3 arises from other DNA sequences in this sample as well. The V gene is TRDV1, the J gene TRDJ1, with TRDD3 identical over 13 bases. In germline, CDR1 is TSWWSYY, CDR2 QGS. This CDR3 spans 24 amino acids. In DNA form, the CDR3 reads TGTGCCCTTGGGACCCGGGCCTTCAGAGTGCCCTTACTGGGGGATACGCGAGACACCGATAAACTCATCTTT. Its protein is CALGTRAFRVPLLGDTRDTDKLIF.

This clone was observed a few times. This likely stems from a read error, as it lies one base from a far larger clone. The chain carries TRDV1 and TRDJ3; TRDD3 agrees at 10 bases. The CDR3 is 27 amino acids. From germline, CDR1 is TSWWSYY and CDR2 QGS. Trimming cost V 0 bases and J 5 bases; bases outside gene matches: 31. The CDR3 coding sequence is TGTGCTCTTGGGGAACTAGTACTCAATTACCCCTGGGGGATAGTTAAAGTGCTATACCGGGACACCCGACAGATGTTTTTC. This translates into CALGELVLNYPWGIVKVLYRDTRQMFF.

This clone is hyperexpanded. Other DNA sequences of this sample code for an identical CDR3. V is TRDV3 and J is TRDJ1; D is uncertain. There are 16 residues in the CDR3. V was trimmed by 0 bases and J by 0 bases, leaving 17 bases between them. Germline assignment: CDR1 TVYSNPD and CDR2 GDNSRS (reference sequence). Written as DNA, the CDR3 is TGTGCCTTTAGCTATAAATTCGGCTACCACACCGATAAACTCATCTTT. Translating it yields CAFSYKFGYHTDKLIF. Filled out from reference TRDV3 and TRDJ1, the complete variable domain reads CDKVTQSSPDQTVASGSEVVLLCTYDTVYSNPDLFWYRIRPDYSFQFVFYGDNSRSEGADFTQGRFSVKHILTQKAFHLVISPVRTEDSATYYCAFSYKFGYHTDKLIFGKGTRVTVEP.

Concerning this clone: Since a far larger clone is one base different, this is likely a read error. The chain joins TRDV1 to TRDJ1; 13 nucleotides align to TRDD3. Germline-derived CDR1 and CDR2 are TSWWSYY and QGS. This CDR3 contains 23 residues. Unmatched junction bases numbered 25, after V lost 2 bases and J lost 4 bases. The CDR3: CALGECDSFPELYWGIRNDKLIF. The DNA for the CDR3 is TGTGCTCTTGGGGAATGTGATTCATTCCCCGAACTTTACTGGGGGATACGCAACGATAAACTCATCTTT.

In the case of this clone: The protein given by TCRdb reflects a much larger clone and differs at residue 7 from this DNA's translation, likely from a read error; the protein shown is the DNA's translation. This sequence joins TRDV2 and TRDJ1; 13 nucleotides align to TRDD3. The V gene end was trimmed by 3 bases and the J gene end by 3 bases; junction bases not matched to a gene: 12. Germline V gene lookup returns CDR1 GEAIGNYY and CDR2 EKD. This CDR3 spans 18 amino acids. The CDR3 loop reads CACDGIDTGGYESDKLIF. CDR3 DNA: TGTGCCTGTGACGGCATCGATACTGGGGGATACGAGTCCGATAAACTCATCTTT.

On this clone itself: A far larger clone lies a single base away; this is likely a read error. Other nucleotide sequences from this sample produce the same CDR3. The CDR3 region has the DNA TGTGCTCTTGGGGAACTTTACACAATTGTTCCGCACACCGATAAACTCATCTTT. This translates into CALGELYTIVPHTDKLIF. The rearrangement joins TRDV1 to TRDJ1; D is unresolved. The CDR3 is 18 amino acids. Germline V gene lookup returns CDR1 TSWWSYY and CDR2 QGS. V dropped 0 bases and J dropped 0 bases, with 17 bases sitting between them.

About this clone itself: A far bigger clonotype differs at one base, so this is likely a read error. Other DNA sequences of this sample code for an identical CDR3. This sequence joins TRDV2 and TRDJ1; 10 nucleotides line up with TRDD3. The CDR3 extends over 19 amino acids. Germline V gives CDR1 GEAIGNYY, CDR2 EKD. Written as DNA, the CDR3 is TGTGCCTGTGACACCGTGGCGGTGGGGGATACCCCTAACACCGACAAACTCATCTTT. Translation: CACDTVAVGDTPNTDKLIF.

This clone is judged hyperexpanded. Other DNA sequences from this sample encode an identical CDR3 as well. CDR3 sequence reads: CACDTLGDRFTDKLIF. CDR3 in DNA: TGTGCCTGTGACACACTGGGGGACCGCTTCACCGATAAACTCATCTTT. The rearrangement uses TRDV2 and TRDJ1; 9 bases fit TRDD3. CDR3 length equals 16 residues. CDR1 is GEAIGNYY, CDR2 EKD, per germline. V was pared by 1 base and J by 1 base, with 6 bases of the junction left unmatched.

Points on this clone: The protein in TCRdb stems from a much larger clone and differs at residue 7 from this DNA's translation, likely a read error; here the protein is translated from the DNA. This rearrangement joins TRDV2 to TRDJ1; 10 bases agree with TRDD3. Trimming cost V 3 bases and J 2 bases; bases outside gene matches: 14. Germline V gene sequence: CDR1 GEAIGNYY, CDR2 EKD. CDR3 length: 18 amino acids. The CDR3 is CACDDIPGDTSSTDKLIF. The CDR3 region has the DNA TGTGCCTGTGACGACATACCGGGGGATACGTCTTCGACCGATAAACTCATCTTT.

As for this clone: TCRdb attributes to this sequence the protein of a much larger clone, which differs from the DNA translation at residue 4; a read error is likely, and the protein displayed is translated from the DNA. The chain combines TRDV1 with TRDJ1, with a possible D match to TRDD3 (6 bases). The V and J ends lost 8 bases and 0 bases respectively, with 16 bases between them. CDR3 length equals 15 residues. Looked up from germline, CDR1 is TSWWSYY and CDR2 is QGS. The CDR3: CALKPKGDNTDKLIF. In DNA form, the CDR3 reads TGTGCTCTTAAGCCCAAGGGGGACAACACCGATAAACTCATCTTT.

About this clone: TCRdb shows a much larger clone's protein in place of this DNA's translation, and the two differ at residue 5, likely through a read error; the protein shown is translated from the DNA. The chain couples TRDV2 to TRDJ1, with 13 positions matching TRDD3. The CDR3 has 17 residues. J lost 3 bases, V lost 3 bases, and 9 bases had no gene match. Looked up from germline, CDR1 is GEAIGNYY and CDR2 is EKD. For the CDR3, the DNA is TGTGCCTGTGACTACCGTACTGGGGGATACGGGTCCGATAAACTCATCTTT. Encoded protein: CACDYRTGGYGSDKLIF.

Concerning this clone itself: TCRdb has a much larger clone's protein, which differs at residue 13 from the translation of this DNA, likely because of a read error; what is shown is the protein translated from the DNA. This rearrangement joins TRDV2 to TRDJ1, with 13 bases lining up with TRDD3. The CDR3 consists of 17 residues. CDR1 and CDR2 (germline): GEAIGNYY, EKD. In nucleotides, the CDR3 is TGTGCCTGTGACCCCCGTACTGGGGGATACGCCACCAATAAACTCATCTTT. Translation: CACDPRTGGYATNKLIF.

Concerning this clone itself: This likely stems from a read error, as it lies one base from a far larger clone. The chain employs TRDV1 and TRDJ2; TRDD3 might be the D (7 bases). Germline lookup yields CDR1 TSWWSYY and CDR2 QGS. This CDR3 has 22 amino acids. V was clipped by 4 bases and J by 0 bases, with 30 bases between them. The CDR3 coding sequence is TGTGCTCTTGGGGTACGTTTCCTTCCCCTCGGATACGCCCAAGCTTTGACAGCACAACTCTTCTTT. Its protein is CALGVRFLPLGYAQALTAQLFF.

This clone was seen a handful of times. With a much larger clone just one base away, this may be a read error. The gene calls are TRDV3 and TRDJ1; 9 bases match TRDD3. Germline lookup yields CDR1 TVYSNPD and CDR2 GDNSRS (reference sequence). This CDR3 region has 15 residues. After removal of 2 bases from V and 0 bases from J, the junction contained 7 bases not matched to a gene. In DNA, the CDR3 is TGTGCCTTTTCTCACTGGGGGACTCACACCGATAAACTCATCTTT. Its translation: CAFSHWGTHTDKLIF.

About this clone itself: This DNA translates differently at residue 3 from the TCRdb protein, which is that of a much larger clone; a read error is likely, and the protein shown is the DNA's own translation. The chain uses TRDV2 and TRDJ1, with 10 bases aligning to TRDD3. Germline V gene lookup returns CDR1 GEAIGNYY and CDR2 EKD. The CDR3 totals 15 residues. This CDR3 reads CARDQLGDDDDKLIF. The CDR3 DNA reads TGTGCCCGTGACCAACTGGGGGATGATGACGATAAACTCATCTTT.

As concerns this clone: TCRdb's entry gives the protein of a much larger clone, which mismatches this DNA's translation at residues 5 and 13, likely from a read error; the protein reported here is translated from the DNA. V is TRDV1 and J is TRDJ1; 8 nucleotides agree with TRDD2. This CDR3 comprises 17 residues. Trimming took 4 bases from V and 6 from J; bases not matched to a gene: 16. Germline CDR1 reads TSWWSYY; CDR2 reads QGS. The CDR3 DNA reads TGTGCTCTTGGGGGCACTTCCTACGGGTCGGGGGAAAATAAACTCATCTTT. Its translation: CALGGTSYGSGENKLIF.

Points on this clone: It differs at one base from a far larger clone, so likely a read error. Other nucleotide sequences in the sample specify the same CDR3. The V gene is TRDV2, the J gene TRDJ1; 13 bases match TRDD3. This CDR3 has 17 amino acids. With V trimmed by 3 bases and J by 3 bases, 9 bases remained unmatched. Looked up from germline, CDR1 is GEAIGNYY and CDR2 is EKD. CDR3 residues: CACDSRTGGYGSDKLIF. DNA for the CDR3: TGTGCCTGTGACTCCCGAACTGGGGGATACGGGTCCGATAAACTCATCTTT.

Details on this clone: Other DNA sequences within the sample encode an identical CDR3. This rearrangement joins TRDV1 to TRDJ1, with 12 bases fitting TRDD3. The CDR3 is 24 amino acids. Trimming removed 5 bases from V and 0 bases from J; junction bases left unmatched: 28. CDR1 and CDR2 (germline): TSWWSYY, QGS. This chain's CDR3 is CALGTRTFRVPLLGDTRDTDKLIF. CDR3 in DNA: TGTGCTCTTGGGACCCGGACCTTCAGAGTGCCCTTGCTGGGGGATACGCGAGACACCGATAAACTCATCTTT.

To note about this clone: This sample includes further DNA sequences coding for the same CDR3. The chain is built from TRDV2 and TRDJ1, with TRDD3 as a possible D gene (5 bases). Germline CDR1 and CDR2: GEAIGNYY and EKD. The CDR3 spans 19 residues. The V gene lost 3 bases and the J gene lost 3 bases, with 28 bases spanning the gap. Here the CDR3 DNA reads TGTGCCTGTGACCCCGTATACGCCCGCACACCAGCGGTCGCCGATAAACTCATCTTT. Its protein product is CACDPVYARTPAVADKLIF.